A selection of T cell receptor beta chains follows, all from one sample in a study of T and B cells in COVID-19 patients. Each CDR3 protein gets one entry after TCRdb re-called the multiplex PCR reads with MiXCR. In the table there are some 11,000 distinct CDR3 sequences, 30% of which are singletons. The sample comprised blood. These receptors were obtained from a human donor with active COVID-19. The CDR3 runs from the conserved cysteine through the conserved F or W. D genes are given only for firm matches. Clone size, where shown, is once, few, many, or a class for clones that have expanded.

d_call clone_size j_call v_call cdr3_aa cdr3_nt
TRBD1 . TRBJ2-5 TRBV6-2/TRBV6-3 CASSYGRGPSQETQYF TGTGCCAGCAGTTACGGAAGGGGGCCATCCCAAGAGACCCAGTACTTC
. few TRBJ1-5 TRBV27 CASSLLAGGNQPQHF TGTGCCAGCAGTTTGCTCGCGGGAGGCAATCAGCCCCAGCATTTT
TRBD1 few TRBJ1-3 TRBV19 CASSMVRGTGGSGNTIYF TGTGCCAGTAGTATGGTTCGTGGGACAGGGGGCTCTGGAAACACCATATATTTT
TRBD2 . TRBJ2-2 TRBV5-4 CASSFGTSGDTGELFF TGTGCCAGCAGCTTTGGGACTAGCGGGGACACCGGGGAGCTGTTTTTT
TRBD1 . TRBJ1-3 TRBV30 CAWRPTGASSGNTIYF TGTGCCTGGAGGCCAACAGGGGCCAGCTCTGGAAACACCATATATTTT
TRBD1 . TRBJ2-7 TRBV27 CASTRRQGSYEQYF TGTGCCAGCACAAGACGACAGGGCTCCTACGAGCAGTACTTC
. . TRBJ1-1 TRBV6-5 CASSTMNTEAFF TGTGCCAGCAGCACAATGAACACTGAAGCTTTCTTT
TRBD2 . TRBJ2-4 TRBV20-1 CSACGVLAGGVNIQYF TGCAGTGCTTGCGGGGTTTTAGCGGGGGGGGTAAACATTCAGTACTTC
. medium-sized TRBJ2-7 TRBV27 CASRNPGPAVQYF TGTGCCAGCAGAAATCCGGGACCCGCAGTGCAGTACTTC
. . TRBJ2-2 TRBV7-2 CASSLWLTGELFF TGTGCCAGCAGCTTATGGTTAACCGGGGAGCTGTTTTTT
. . TRBJ1-2 TRBV5-6 CASSQDKAYGYTF TGTGCCAGCAGCCAAGATAAAGCCTATGGCTACACCTTC
. . TRBJ2-5 TRBV6-2/TRBV6-3 CASSHEYGLHQETQYF TGTGCCAGCAGTCACGAATACGGACTCCACCAAGAGACCCAGTACTTC
TRBD1 . TRBJ2-7 TRBV6-6 CASSYSLRQGVQYF TGTGCCAGCAGTTACTCGCTGCGCCAGGGGGTGCAGTACTTC
. few TRBJ1-2 TRBV19 CASRPASAENYGYTF TGTGCCAGTAGACCTGCATCCGCAGAAAACTATGGCTACACCTTC
. . TRBJ2-7 TRBV6-2/TRBV6-3 CASGQPSSYEQYF TGTGCCAGCGGACAGCCGAGCTCCTACGAGCAGTACTTC
TRBD2 . TRBJ2-3 TRBV5-6 CAKGWGGFRDGQYF TGTGCCAAAGGCTGGGGGGGGTTCAGGGATGGGCAGTATTTT
. . TRBJ1-3 TRBV6-5 CASRRTASGNTIYF TGTGCCAGCAGACGGACGGCCTCTGGAAACACCATATATTTT
TRBD1 . TRBJ1-1 TRBV4-3 CASSQTGQGELQAFF TGTGCCAGCAGCCAGACGGGACAGGGGGAACTCCAAGCTTTCTTT
TRBD2 . TRBJ2-1 TRBV5-1 CASRQGLDNEQFF TGCGCCAGCAGGCAGGGACTAGATAATGAGCAGTTCTTC
. medium-sized TRBJ2-1 TRBV7-9 CASSLVSWTINEQFF TGTGCCAGCAGCTTAGTATCGTGGACGATCAATGAGCAGTTCTTC
. . TRBJ2-1 TRBV20-1 CSARDSSSSYNEQFF TGCAGTGCTAGAGATTCCAGCAGCTCCTACAATGAGCAGTTCTTC
. few TRBJ1-1 TRBV18 CASSPQGSMNTEAFF TGTGCCAGCTCACCTCAGGGGTCGATGAACACTGAAGCTTTCTTT
. medium-sized TRBJ2-5 TRBV6-5 CASSYSTGLKTQYF TGTGCCAGCAGTTACTCTACAGGGTTGAAGACCCAGTACTTC
. . TRBJ1-3 TRBV13 CASSFQPQGNTIYF TGTGCCAGCAGCTTTCAGCCACAGGGAAACACCATATATTTT
. once TRBJ2-3 TRBV7-2 CASSLAMDVTDTQYF TGTGCCAGCAGCTTAGCAATGGACGTCACAGATACGCAGTATTTT
. . TRBJ2-3 TRBV5-1 CASSSHTQQGTDTQYF TGCGCCAGCAGCTCTCACACCCAGCAGGGGACAGATACGCAGTATTTT
TRBD1 once TRBJ2-5 TRBV7-2 CASNKGAAETQYF TGTGCCAGCAACAAGGGGGCCGCGGAGACCCAGTACTTC
TRBD2 . TRBJ2-3 TRBV6-5 CASSYGGGALSTDTQYF TGTGCCAGCAGTTACGGCGGGGGGGCCCTAAGCACAGATACGCAGTATTTT
. . TRBJ1-6 TRBV10-3 CAISVDSNSPLHF TGTGCCATCAGTGTCGACAGTAATTCACCCCTCCACTTT
TRBD1 few TRBJ2-7 TRBV5-4 CASSSTGGSSYEQYF TGTGCCAGCAGCTCGACAGGGGGATCGTCGTACGAGCAGTACTTC
. large TRBJ2-3 TRBV29-1 CSVTGGTDTQYF TGCAGCGTTACGGGGGGCACAGATACGCAGTATTTT
. . TRBJ1-2 TRBV15 CATSRGGVGYTF TGTGCCACCAGCAGAGGAGGTGTTGGCTACACCTTC
. medium-sized TRBJ2-1 TRBV19 CASSGSSYNEQFF TGTGCCAGTAGTGGGAGCTCCTACAATGAGCAGTTCTTC
TRBD2 medium-sized TRBJ2-3 TRBV5-4 CASSSDHTSGATDTQYF TGTGCCAGCAGCTCCGACCATACTAGCGGGGCCACAGATACGCAGTATTTT
. few TRBJ1-2 TRBV19 CASTLRGRGLESYTF TGTGCCAGTACTCTACGGGGCAGGGGCTTGGAGAGCTACACCTTC
TRBD2 . TRBJ2-5 TRBV5-4 CASSQSLLAGGEETQYF TGTGCCAGCAGCCAGAGCTTACTAGCGGGGGGAGAAGAGACCCAGTACTTC
. . TRBJ2-5 TRBV20-1 CSARSPRGPGETQYF TGCAGTGCTAGATCGCCCCGTGGGCCGGGAGAGACCCAGTACTTC
. few TRBJ1-6 TRBV12-3/TRBV12-4 CASSVLSSYNSPLHF TGTGCCAGCAGCGTCCTGAGCTCCTATAATTCACCCCTCCACTTT